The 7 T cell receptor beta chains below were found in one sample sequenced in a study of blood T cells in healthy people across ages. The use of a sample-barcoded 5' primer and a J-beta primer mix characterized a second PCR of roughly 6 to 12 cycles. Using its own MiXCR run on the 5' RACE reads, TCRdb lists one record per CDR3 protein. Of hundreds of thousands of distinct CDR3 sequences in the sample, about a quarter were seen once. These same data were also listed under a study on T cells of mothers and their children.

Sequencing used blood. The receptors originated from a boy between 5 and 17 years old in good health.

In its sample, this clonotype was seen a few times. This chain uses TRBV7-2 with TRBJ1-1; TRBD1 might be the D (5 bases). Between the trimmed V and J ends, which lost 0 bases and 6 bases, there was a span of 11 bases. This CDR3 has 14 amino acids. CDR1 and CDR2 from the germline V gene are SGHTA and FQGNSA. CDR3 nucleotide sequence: TGTGCCAGCAGCTTAGCGCTAACGGGGGCTGAAGCTTTCTTT. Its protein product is CASSLALTGAEAFF.

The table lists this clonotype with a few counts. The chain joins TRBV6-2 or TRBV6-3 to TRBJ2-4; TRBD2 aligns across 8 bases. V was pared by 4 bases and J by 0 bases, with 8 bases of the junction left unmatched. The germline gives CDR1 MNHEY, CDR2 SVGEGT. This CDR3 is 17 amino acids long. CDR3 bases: TGTGCCAGCAGTTTCCGCGGGGGGCTACTAGCCAAAAACATTCAGTACTTC. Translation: CASSFRGGLLAKNIQYF.

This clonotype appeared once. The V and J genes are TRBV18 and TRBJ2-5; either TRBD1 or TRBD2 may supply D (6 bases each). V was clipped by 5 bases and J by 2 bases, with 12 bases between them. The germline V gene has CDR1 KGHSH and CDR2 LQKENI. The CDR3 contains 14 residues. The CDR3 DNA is TGTGCCAGCTCAACTGGGGGGACACAAGAGACCCAGTACTTC. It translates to CASSTGGTQETQYF.

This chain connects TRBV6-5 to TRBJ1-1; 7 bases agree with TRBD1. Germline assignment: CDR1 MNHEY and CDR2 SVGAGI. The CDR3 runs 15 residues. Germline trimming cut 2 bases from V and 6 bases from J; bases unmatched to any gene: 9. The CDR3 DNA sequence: TGTGCCAGCAGTTACGTCGACAGGGTTAAGTCTGAAGCTTTCTTT. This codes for CASSYVDRVKSEAFF.

The CDR3 coding sequence is TGTGCTAGTGGTTTGATACGCAAGACGAGACAGGGGGCGAGGTCTAATGAAAAACTGTTTTTT. It yields the protein CASGLIRKTRQGARSNEKLFF. The chain joins TRBV12-5 to TRBJ1-4, with 10 bases lining up with TRBD1. V gave up 2 bases and J gave up 3 bases; unmatched junction bases: 18. Germline V gene lookup returns CDR1 LGHNT and CDR2 FRNRAP. The CDR3 sequence is 21 residues long. Full variable domain (remainder filled in from reference TRBV12-5 and TRBJ1-4): DARVTQTPRHKVTEMGQEVTMRCQPILGHNTVFWYRQTMMQGLELLAYFRNRAPLDDSGMPKDRFSAEMPDATLATLKIQPSEPRDSAVYFCASGLIRKTRQGARSNEKLFFGSGTQLSVL.

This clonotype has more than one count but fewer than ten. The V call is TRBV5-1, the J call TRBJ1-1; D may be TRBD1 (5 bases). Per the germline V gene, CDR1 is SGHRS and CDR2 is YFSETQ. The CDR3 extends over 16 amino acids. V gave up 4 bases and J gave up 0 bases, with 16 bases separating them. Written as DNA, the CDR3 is TGCGCCAGCAGCACGGACACAGGACTGATGAACACTGAAGCTTTCTTT. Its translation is CASSTDTGLMNTEAFF. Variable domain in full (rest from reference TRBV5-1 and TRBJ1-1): KAGVTQTPRYLIKTRGQQVTLSCSPISGHRSVSWYQQTPGQGLQFLFEYFSETQRNKGNFPGRFSGRQFSNSRSEMNVSTLELGDSALYLCASSTDTGLMNTEAFFGQGTRLTVV.

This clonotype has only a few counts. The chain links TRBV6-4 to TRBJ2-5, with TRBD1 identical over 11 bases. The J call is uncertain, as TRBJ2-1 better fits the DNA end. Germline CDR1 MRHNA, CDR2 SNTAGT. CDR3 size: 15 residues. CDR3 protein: CASSEWDRGSNEQFF. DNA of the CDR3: TGTGCCAGCAGTGAATGGGACAGGGGGAGCAATGAGCAGTTCTTC.